The T cell receptor (beta chain) under discussion was sequenced for a study of blood T cell repertoires in COVID-19. About the study: Sources were T cells, B-cell-depleted T cells, or PBMCs; the material itself was cDNA or gDNA.

Study processing details: Estimated nucleated cell counts came from reference gene primer amplification. Method: immunoSEQ multiplex PCR; TCRdb's copy keeps in-frame clones and lacks some. V, J and clone size are those of that table, while D and trimming were read from the DNA. The sample yields some 100,000 clones, roughly 90% seen once. Germline CDR1 reads SGHNT; CDR2 reads YYREEE (reference sequence). Deletions cut 1 base from V and 8 bases from J, with 12 bases between. This CDR3 comprises 13 residues. The receptor was derived from a woman aged 55-75 years with acute or convalescent COVID-19. The sample comprised peripheral blood. This sequence joins TRBV5-4 and TRBJ1-2; D perhaps matches TRBD1 (5 bases). The CDR3 is CASSLWQGIGYTF. CDR3 in DNA: TGTGCCAGCAGCTTGTGGCAGGGCATCGGCTACACCTTC.